One and the same sample provided the 6 T cell receptor beta chains below, sequenced in a study of shared clonotypes between healthy human individuals. Naive CD8 isolation took CD45RO-negative cells positively selected for CCR7 and excluded terminally differentiated effector memory CD45RA+ cells. Clones were read by immunoSEQ multiplex PCR, and TCRdb kept only the in-frame ones, dropping some. The sample contains some 2,000,000 clones, about 95% of which appear only once. Sequenced sample: naive CD8+ T cells sorted from blood. All receptors come from a man aged 18 to 30 in good health.

A note on this clone: It may be a read error: a sequence one base away is much more abundant. The V gene is TRBV30, the J gene TRBJ2-5; D is uncertain. CDR3 length: 11 residues. The germline V gene encodes CDR1 GTSNPN and CDR2 SVGIG (reference sequence). V was clipped by 1 base and J by 5 bases, with 5 bases between them. Here the CDR3 DNA reads TGTGCCTGGAGTGAGTGGGAGACCCAGTACTTC. It encodes CAWSEWETQYF.

The genes are TRBV13 and TRBJ1-1; unclear D gene. Per germline, CDR1 PRHDT and CDR2 FYEKMQ (reference sequence). This CDR3 has 13 residues. Trimming removed 4 bases at V and 2 bases at J, with 8 bases between. The CDR3 nucleotides are TGTGCCAGCAGCTCCGATGGCAACACTGAAGCTTTCTTT. Amino acid sequence: CASSSDGNTEAFF.

The chain has TRBV27 and TRBJ2-7, with 9 bases aligning to TRBD1. Germline CDR1 reads MNHEY; CDR2 reads SMNVEV (reference sequence). The V gene end was trimmed by 2 bases and the J gene end by 2 bases; junction bases not matched to a gene: 7. The CDR3 loop spans 16 amino acids. Here the CDR3 reads CASSLVSGQGPYEQYF. CDR3 sequence (DNA): TGTGCCAGCAGTTTAGTATCGGGACAGGGTCCCTACGAGCAGTACTTC.

With regard to this clone: The same CDR3 arises from other DNA sequences in this sample as well. This chain uses TRBV7-9 with TRBJ2-7, with unresolved D. V was cut by 6 bases and J by 3 bases, with 6 bases left in between. This CDR3 contains 11 residues. CDR1 SEHNR and CDR2 FQNEAQ come from the germline V gene (reference sequence). The DNA of the CDR3 is TGTGCCAGCAGTTTGGACTACGAGCAGTACTTC. Protein product: CASSLDYEQYF.

The rearrangement joins TRBV9 to TRBJ2-5, with 7 bases that match TRBD2. Germline CDR1 SGDLS, CDR2 YYNGEE. Trimming cost V 3 bases and J 0 bases; bases outside gene matches: 5. This CDR3 comprises 15 residues. DNA of the CDR3: TGTGCCAGCAGCGCCGGGACTACAGACCAAGAGACCCAGTACTTC. It yields the protein CASSAGTTDQETQYF.

V gene TRBV4-1 combines with J gene TRBJ1-5; 7 nucleotides match TRBD1. Germline V CDR1 and CDR2: MGHRA, YSYEKL. The V and J ends lost 3 bases and 0 bases, in that order; junction bases with no gene match: 5. The CDR3 spans 16 residues. The CDR3 region is CASSHRQGLSNQPQHF. CDR3 nucleotide sequence: TGCGCCAGCAGCCACAGACAGGGCCTTAGCAATCAGCCCCAGCATTTT.